Sequencing of this TCR beta chain was carried out in a study of blood T cells in healthy people across ages. The length of the CDR3 is 13 residues. The V end was cut by 6 bases, the J end by 7 bases, with 15 bases between. The germline gives CDR1 MNHNY, CDR2 SVGAGI (reference sequence). Alongside a J-beta primer mix, a sample-barcoded 5' primer served in a second PCR lasting about 7 to 12 cycles. Paired-end reads containing CDR3 totaled no fewer than 3 million for each sample. TCRdb reprocessed the 5' RACE reads with MiXCR, giving one entry per CDR3 protein. Of about 800,000 distinct CDR3 sequences in the sample, approximately 25% were seen once. General study results and limits: There were more naive CD4+ cells and higher diversity in long-lived donors than in aged donors.

Of note for this clonotype: What it recognizes is unknown.

Another study also made use of these data, one on T cells of mothers and their children. Per that study: RNA that had been extracted went wholly into cDNA synthesis, at 1.5 ug per 15 ul.

The origin of this receptor is a boy aged 10-17 years in good health. Sequencing used blood. The V call is TRBV6-6, the J call TRBJ2-5; D might be TRBD1 (6 bases). Written as DNA, the CDR3 is TGTGCCAGCAGCTCCGGACAGTCGGTGACCCAGTACTTC. Its translation: CASSSGQSVTQYF.